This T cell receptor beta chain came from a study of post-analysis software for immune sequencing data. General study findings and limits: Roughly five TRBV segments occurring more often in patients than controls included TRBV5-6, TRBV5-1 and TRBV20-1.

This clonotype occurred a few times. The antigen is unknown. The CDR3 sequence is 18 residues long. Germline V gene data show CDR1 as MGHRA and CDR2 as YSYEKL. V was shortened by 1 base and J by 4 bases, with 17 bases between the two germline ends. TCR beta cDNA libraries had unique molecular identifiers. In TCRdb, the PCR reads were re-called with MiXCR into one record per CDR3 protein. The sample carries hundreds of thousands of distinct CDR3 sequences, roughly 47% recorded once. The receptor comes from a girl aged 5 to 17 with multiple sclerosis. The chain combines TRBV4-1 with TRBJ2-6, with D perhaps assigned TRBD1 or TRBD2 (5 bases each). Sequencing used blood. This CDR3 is CASSQGTSREPGANVLTF. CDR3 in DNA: TGCGCCAGCAGCCAAGGGACTTCCAGGGAACCCGGGGCCAACGTCCTGACTTTC.